The clone carrying this TCR beta chain was seen many times. The record originates from a study of T-cell reconstitution after alpha-beta-depleted transplantation in children. Library preparation (for TCRbeta) was performed with unique molecular identifiers. TCRdb processed the PCR reads anew with MiXCR; each CDR3 protein has one entry. The repertoire holds some 190,000 distinct CDR3 sequences, with 11% as singletons. Specimen: PBMCs, collected before TCRalphabeta/CD19-depleted stem cell transplant. The TCR originated in a boy aged 2 to 9 with acute myeloid leukemia, due to receive a stem cell transplant.

The CDR3 reads CSVEGSAETQYF. Written as DNA, the CDR3 is TGCAGCGTTGAAGGTTCGGCAGAGACCCAGTACTTC. The chain has TRBV29-1 and TRBJ2-5; D is undetermined. The CDR3 sequence is 12 residues long. Looked up from germline, CDR1 is SQVTM and CDR2 is ANQGSEA. V was pared by 1 base and J by 4 bases, with 7 bases between.